The text below deals with one TCR beta chain. It was with 60 Vbeta and 13 Jbeta primers that the PCR ran. Generated by immunoSEQ multiplex PCR, the TCRdb table keeps only in-frame clones and is missing some. The data hold about 140,000 clones, with around 80% observed a single time. The data were taken from a study of cytomegalovirus exposure and HLA in healthy donors. Nominally healthy donors provided the samples, though records likely missed some immune exposures. This CDR3 spans 13 amino acids. V was pared by 5 bases and J by 3 bases, with 8 bases between. Looked up from germline, CDR1 is LNHDA and CDR2 is SQIVND (reference sequence).

The specimen was PBMCs. The receptor was derived from a man younger than 30 in good health and CMV-seropositive. This sequence joins TRBV19 and TRBJ2-1; D gene unclear. CDR3 DNA sequence: TGTGCCAGTAGTCGGTCTAACTACAATGAGCAGTTCTTC. It yields the protein CASSRSNYNEQFF.